The source of this T cell receptor beta chain is a study of cytomegalovirus exposure and HLA in healthy donors (dated by TCRdb to about 2017). Looking at the study overall: According to an earlier analysis of 587 of the donors, roughly 180 million T cells yielded 117 million unique TCR beta sequences and about 300 Gb of sequence data. Around 330 gigabases of sequencing data and 70 million to 95 million unique TCR sequences made up an early release that covered roughly 670 HLA-typed donors. The genetic ancestry cluster associated with self-reported Caucasian donors included 81% of the roughly 400 genotyped donors. The study aimed to test whether signatures of past pathogen exposure could be identified by cataloging public T cell receptors. The study used immunosequencing to profile the T cell repertoires of under 700 subjects and linked those repertoires to cytomegalovirus serostatus. A separate validation cohort of 90 to 150 different subjects was used in addition to the 666-subject first cohort. High-throughput TCR immunosequencing, statistical association of individual TCRs with disease status, and machine learning were combined to predict cytomegalovirus infection status. In a later analysis, previously published TCR beta repertoires from 666 donors were re-analyzed and high-resolution HLA genotyping was added so that TCR occurrence patterns could be studied. In the later analysis, no new phenotypic data were used to find candidate immune exposures; instead, reliance was placed on TCR beta sequences and their occurrence across donors. In an earlier analysis of around 540 of the donors, high-throughput TCR beta sequencing was used to judge whether each TCR beta V gene segment behaved as functional or pseudogenic. Donor age, sex, ethnicity and CMV serostatus were collected together with the repertoire data. A later genetic analysis used genome-wide SNP genotypes for about 55% of the 666 donors, treating that subset as a discovery cohort. All discovery cohort repertoires had been generated using a single sequencing platform. HLA typing included class I and class II loci at four-digit resolution. The number of donors typed differed by locus, with roughly 629-640 for A, B, C, DRB1 and DQB1, 522 for DQA1, about 610 for DPA1, and around 450 for DPB1. Five DR-DQ haplotypes were treated as single units for association and clustering because of strong linkage in the cohort. Among a few hundred genotyped donors of the cohort, an average of 235,054 unique TCR beta nucleotide sequences were sequenced per donor, roughly a sixth of them non-productive. The study at large found these results: The earlier analysis of fewer than 750 of the donors excluded 15 to 20 rarely observed V segments, including chromosome 9 orphons, because counts were too low. Across donors, most TCR sequences were observed very rarely, whereas some public TCRs were present in many individuals. Correlated functional status among segregating V segments might reflect linkage disequilibrium, but an unknown experimental factor could not be ruled out. Assigning TCR associations to individual alleles was difficult when HLA alleles, especially DR and DQ, strongly co-occurred. The classifier was reported to diagnose cytomegalovirus status with high specificity and sensitivity in both the original cohort and the validation cohort. In a later analysis, several top co-occurrence clusters were reported to appear linked to parvovirus B19, influenza, CMV and Epstein-Barr virus. According to a later genetic analysis, donors in an Asian-associated ancestry cluster had fewer N-insertions in productive TCRs than the approximately 700-donor mean. In this cohort, only TCR beta chains were sequenced, and detectable features were limited by the absence of alpha or paired-chain data. A further reported finding was that TCR beta sequences accurately predicted the HLA-A and HLA-B alleles for most subjects in the first cohort. A group of highly shared sequence variants was considered likely to be a technical artifact of the sequencing pipeline. An association between a missense DCLRE1C variant and V-gene and J-gene trimming of TCR beta chains was found in a later genetic analysis and replicated in an independent cohort. According to the authors, the approach could potentially be generalized to other disease states and immunological phenotypes. According to a later analysis, most CMV-associated TCR beta chains appeared to be HLA-restricted, and the HLA associations seemed to be driven largely by CMV exposure. According to a later analysis, TCR association rates differed among HLA loci, with DRB1 alleles showing the most associated TCRs and HLA-C alleles showing the fewest. Immune exposure information for the cohort was limited to CMV serostatus. The presence/absence analyses assumed that sequencing depth was roughly uniform across donors, and that assumption may not be true. In a later analysis, over 15,000 TCR beta sequences were associated with specific HLA alleles at a false discovery rate of 0.05. In a later analysis, HLA-associated TCR beta chains were found to be more clonally expanded and to have lower generation probabilities than equally common non-associated chains. Some IMGT-functional V segments, including TRBV6-2 and TRBV6-3, could not be told apart with the 87-base-pair reads, so those segments were excluded. Broadly in line with IMGT annotations, most TCR beta V segments showed up in productive rearrangements about 90% or about 30% of the time in an earlier analysis of a few hundred of the donors. The study listed approximately 160 TCR beta chains as associated with cytomegalovirus. In vitro tests confirmed that a few of the cytomegalovirus-associated TCR beta chains recognize cytomegalovirus antigens. Because HLA typing was unavailable for some donors at each locus, only the typed subset was used in association tests.

Comment on this clone: Its antigen is currently not known. No base quality information exists; no much larger clone differs at one position.

The library was produced with the immunoSEQ multiplex PCR assay. For the multiplex PCR, a mixture combining 60 forward primers for TCR Vbeta segments and 13 reverse primers for TCR Jbeta segments was used. A multiplex PCR assay on genomic DNA amplified the CDR3 region of rearranged TCR beta genes. Amplified TCR beta libraries were sequenced as 87-base-pair reads on the Illumina HiSeq System. In the original analysis: Across the 640 or so repertoires, a later analysis counted some 80 million unique TCR beta chains, roughly 11 million of which were shared by at least two donors. A nearest-neighbor algorithm error-corrected the raw reads and collapsed the reads into unique sequences, merging closely related sequences to remove PCR and sequencing errors. Alignment of CDR3 sequences to IMGT reference sequences was used to assign V, D and J gene segments. Each retained sequence needed at least a six-nucleotide match to both a V gene segment and a J gene segment. Rearrangements were called productive when the CDR3 lacked stop codons and stayed in frame with V and J; all others were non-productive. Following IMGT convention, CDR3 was defined as the stretch from the second conserved V-encoded cysteine to the conserved J-encoded phenylalanine. Sequences without an unambiguous match to a single V gene segment were excluded from the earlier analysis of several hundred of the donors. An earlier analysis of 450 to 650 of the donors called V segments functional above 56.7% productive rearrangements and segregating when the between-donor standard deviation exceeded 5%. A statistical classification framework was developed to diagnose cytomegalovirus status using the catalog of TCR beta chain sequences. V and J gene assignment, in a later analysis, came from comparing TCR nucleotide sequences with IMGT/GENE-DB human TR gene sequences. In a later analysis, CDR3 sequences and most-parsimonious VDJ recombination scenarios were assigned using the TCRdist pipeline. In a later analysis, each TCR beta chain was defined by its CDR3 amino acid sequence together with its V-gene family, and reads lacking a unique V-gene family were excluded. To address suspected cross-contamination and a sequencing artifact, a later analysis removed around 600 highly shared, low-generation-probability nucleotide sequences. In a later analysis, a clonal expansion index was calculated for each public chain from normalized within-repertoire ranks of inferred template counts. In a later analysis, generation probabilities were computed using a VDJ recombination model fitted to out-of-frame rearrangements, and the results were checked against IGoR. In a later analysis, hypergeometric tests were used to score TCR-TCR, TCR-HLA and TCR-CMV co-occurrence, with a repertoire-size bias correction applied to TCR pairs. In a later analysis, false discovery rates were estimated by permuting HLA or CMV assignments 20 times. In a later analysis, co-occurring TCRs were grouped using DBSCAN, and TCRdist sequence similarity was added for clustering within HLA-allele-positive subsets. For co-occurrence clustering, repertoires with fewer than 30,000 or more than 120,000 public chains were excluded, along with a handful of repertoires with anomalous nucleotide sharing. Not all clones reach the TCRdb copy of this immuneACCESS table, which keeps in-frame sequences only. Checked studies attribute under half of the gap to unresolved V genes and leave the rest unexplained. That table gives V, J and clone size, and the DNA gave D and trimming. The sample contains 60,000 to 90,000 clones, approximately 70% of them found a single time. Roughly 10% of the sample goes to the ten largest clones.

The CDR3 runs 13 amino acids, cysteine and phenylalanine included. The kept DNA is CDR3 alone, 39 bases in frame from the first base. The germline V gene supplies CDR1 MDHEN and CDR2 SYDVKM. Trimming at the junction amounts to 1 base on V and 2 bases on J, and the germline ends lie 3 bases apart. The cohort was made up of hundreds of healthy bone marrow donors. Cohort members were all nominally healthy when sampled, although unrecorded immune exposures were likely present. The donor was CMV seropositive and belonged to the group of over 250 seropositive cohort members. A peripheral blood sample was provided by each donor, and peripheral blood mononuclear cells were used for TCR beta sequencing. Genomic DNA extraction from the blood cell samples was performed with the Qiagen DNeasy Blood Extraction Kit.

The sample was PBMCs. This receptor was identified in a woman between 50 and 59 years old in good health and CMV-seropositive. The chain uses TRBV28 and TRBJ2-1; the D gene remains uncertain. The base sequence is TGTGCCAGCAGTTTATCAGCCTACAATGAGCAGTTCTTC. It is translated as CASSLSAYNEQFF.